The next 6 T cell receptor beta chains were all read from a single sample in a study of T cells after yellow fever vaccination. TCRdb recomputed calls from the 5' RACE reads with MiXCR, one row per CDR3 protein. The data contain a few hundred thousand distinct CDR3 sequences, 10% to 15% of them singletons. The starting material was CD4+ T cells sorted from PBMCs, obtained 45 days after the yellow fever booster vaccination. These receptors were taken from a young man who received the YFV17D yellow fever vaccine.

This chain joins TRBV4-3 and TRBJ2-1; 7 positions agree with TRBD2. CDR1 and CDR2 (germline): LGHNA, YSLEER. CDR3 length: 15 amino acids. The J segment lost 8 bases and the V segment lost 0 bases, leaving 7 bases of the junction unmatched. For the CDR3, the DNA is TGCGCCAGCAGCCAAGATGAAGGACTAGGAGATGAGCAGTTCTTC. Translation gives CASSQDEGLGDEQFF.

This clonotype appeared a few times. V gene TRBV6-5 combines with J gene TRBJ1-4; D is undetermined. The CDR3 contains 14 residues. V lost 4 bases to trimming and J lost 0 bases, with 6 bases between them. Germline values: CDR1 MNHEY, CDR2 SVGAGI. The CDR3 region is CASSSTATNEKLFF. CDR3 coding DNA: TGTGCCAGCAGTTCGACGGCAACTAATGAAAAACTGTTTTTT.

This chain joins TRBV4-3 and TRBJ2-2, with 7 nucleotides matching TRBD1. The CDR3 is 17 residues long. Germline assignment: CDR1 LGHNA and CDR2 YSLEER. V lost 4 bases, J lost 5 bases, and 13 bases stayed unmatched. The CDR3 loop is CASSPRAEGGRTGELFF. The CDR3 DNA reads as TGCGCCAGCAGCCCCCGGGCAGAAGGGGGCCGTACCGGGGAGCTGTTTTTT.

V is TRBV7-9 and J is TRBJ2-5; 11 bases are a match to TRBD2. V lost 5 bases, J lost 6 bases, and 11 bases stayed unmatched. This CDR3 spans 16 amino acids. Germline-derived CDR1 and CDR2 are SEHNR and FQNEAQ (reference sequence). This CDR3 reads CASSPPALAGVQTQYF. The CDR3 DNA follows: TGTGCCAGCAGCCCCCCAGCACTAGCGGGAGTACAGACCCAGTACTTC.

In its sample, this clonotype was seen a few times. The chain couples TRBV29-1 to TRBJ2-5; 7 bases are a match to TRBD1. V lost 7 bases to trimming and J lost 14 bases; unmatched junction nucleotides: 13. CDR1 and CDR2 from the germline V gene are SQVTM and ANQGSEA. This CDR3 contains 11 residues. The CDR3 is CSGIDRDRPYF. The CDR3, as DNA: TGCAGCGGAATAGACCGGGACAGACCATACTTC. Filled out from reference TRBV29-1 and TRBJ2-5, the complete variable domain reads SAVISQKPSRDICQRGTSLTIQCQVDSQVTMMFWYRQQPGQSLTLIATANQGSEATYESGFVIDKFPISRPNLTFSTLTVSNMSPEDSSIYLCSGIDRDRPYFGPGTRLLVL.

This clonotype was counted ten times or more. This chain uses TRBV4-3 with TRBJ2-1; D gene ambiguous. V was cut by 3 bases and J by 7 bases, with 10 bases left in between. Germline V lookup: CDR1 LGHNA, CDR2 YSLEER. The CDR3 is 13 residues long. CDR3 bases: TGCGCCAGCAGCCAGGCTAGTTGGAATGAGCAGTTCTTC. Its translation: CASSQASWNEQFF.